The next 3 T cell receptor beta chains were all read from a single sample in a study of cytomegalovirus exposure and HLA in healthy donors. Both 60 Vbeta primers and 13 Jbeta primers went into the PCR. Clones were sequenced by immunoSEQ multiplex PCR, and TCRdb holds only the in-frame ones, with some missing. The sample has some 130,000 clones; less than 85% are singletons. Specimen: PBMCs. The origin of the receptors is a man between 35 and 55 years old in good health and CMV-seronegative.

This rearrangement joins TRBV2 to TRBJ2-6; no clear D gene. The germline CDR1 and CDR2 sequences are SNHLY and FYNNEI. Trimming shortened V by 7 bases and J by 5 bases, and 12 bases separated the two germline ends. This CDR3 comprises 14 residues. CDR3: CASIATLWANVLTF. The CDR3 nucleotides are TGTGCCAGCATCGCCACTCTGTGGGCCAACGTCCTGACTTTC.

V is TRBV5-8 and J is TRBJ2-5; 9 bases fit TRBD2. Germline V gene data show CDR1 as SGHTS and CDR2 as YDEGEE. With 7 bases clipped from V and 5 bases from J, the junction kept 9 bases outside the gene matches. The CDR3 sequence is 14 residues long. The CDR3 here is CASSTSGPRETQYF. The DNA for the CDR3 is TGTGCCAGCTCGACTAGCGGACCCCGGGAGACCCAGTACTTC.

This clone has just one count. The chain couples TRBV2 to TRBJ1-2, with 7 bases identical to TRBD1. The V gene's germline CDR1 is SNHLY and CDR2 FYNNEI. V trimming: 2 bases; J trimming: 8 bases; junction bases outside the gene matches: 8. This CDR3 contains 14 residues. This chain's CDR3 is CASSERVTGRGYTF. The CDR3 DNA is TGTGCCAGCAGTGAACGTGTGACAGGGAGGGGCTACACCTTC. Together with reference TRBV2 and TRBJ1-2, the CDR3 gives the full variable domain: EPEVTQTPSHQVTQMGQEVILRCVPISNHLYFYWYRQILGQKVEFLVSFYNNEISEKSEIFDDQFSVERPDGSNFTLKIRSTKLEDSAMYFCASSERVTGRGYTFGSGTRLTVV.